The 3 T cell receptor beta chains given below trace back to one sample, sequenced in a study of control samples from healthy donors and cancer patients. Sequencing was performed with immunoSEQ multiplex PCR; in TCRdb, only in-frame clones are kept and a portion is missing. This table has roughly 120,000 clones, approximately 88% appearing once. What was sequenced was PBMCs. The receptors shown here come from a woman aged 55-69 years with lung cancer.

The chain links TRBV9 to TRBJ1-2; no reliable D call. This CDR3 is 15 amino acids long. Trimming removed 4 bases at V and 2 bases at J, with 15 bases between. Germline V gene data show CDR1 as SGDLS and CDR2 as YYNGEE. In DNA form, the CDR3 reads TGTGCCAGCAGCCCCAATTGGGCGGCGAACTATGGCTACACCTTC. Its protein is CASSPNWAANYGYTF.

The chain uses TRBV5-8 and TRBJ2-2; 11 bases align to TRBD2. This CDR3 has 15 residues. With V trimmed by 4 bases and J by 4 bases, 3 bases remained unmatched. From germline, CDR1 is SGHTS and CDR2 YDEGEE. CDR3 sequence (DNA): TGTGCCAGCAGCCGAGGACTAGCGGGCACCGGGGAGCTGTTTTTT. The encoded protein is CASSRGLAGTGELFF. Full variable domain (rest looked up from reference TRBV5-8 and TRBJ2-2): EAGVTQSPTHLIKTRGQQATLRCSPISGHTSVYWYQQALGLGLQFLLWYDEGEERNRGNFPPRFSGRQFPNYSSELNVNALELEDSALYLCASSRGLAGTGELFFGEGSRLTVL.

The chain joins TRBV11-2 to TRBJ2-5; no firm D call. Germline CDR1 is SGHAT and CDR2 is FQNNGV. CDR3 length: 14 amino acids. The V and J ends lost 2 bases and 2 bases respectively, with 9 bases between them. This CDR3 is CASSLQYSQETQYF. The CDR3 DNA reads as TGTGCCAGCAGCTTACAGTACAGTCAAGAGACCCAGTACTTC.